The 4 T cell receptor beta chains reported below all come from one sample, sequenced in a study of cytomegalovirus exposure and HLA in healthy donors. PCR employed 60 Vbeta and 13 Jbeta primers. The assay was immunoSEQ multiplex PCR, and TCRdb's table has in-frame clones only and misses some. The table lists tens of thousands of clones, roughly 78% of them singletons, with approximately 4.8% in the top ten. Sequenced material: PBMCs. These receptors were collected from a male donor in good health and CMV-seropositive.

This clone was seen a handful of times. The chain employs TRBV9 and TRBJ2-5; 9 bases are a match to TRBD2. The assigned J gene may be wrong: the sequence end matches TRBJ2-7 better. The CDR3 runs to 16 residues. In germline, CDR1 is SGDLS, CDR2 YYNGEE. CDR3 nucleotides: TGTGCCAGCAGCGTAGATGGTAGCGGGAGTAACTACGAGCAGTACTTC. Translated: CASSVDGSGSNYEQYF.

This clone was seen more than once but under ten times. The J gene is TRBJ2-2, the V gene TRBV5-5; 7 nucleotides align to TRBD1. J was trimmed by 3 bases and V by 5 bases; bases with no gene match: 7. CDR1 is SGHKS, CDR2 YYEKEE, per germline (reference sequence). This CDR3 comprises 15 residues. The CDR3 DNA sequence: TGTGCCAGCAGGGAAACAGGGGTTGACACCGGGGAGCTGTTTTTT. Translating it yields CASRETGVDTGELFF.

This clone turned up a few times. The V gene is TRBV7-9, the J gene TRBJ2-1, with TRBD2 matching over 7 bases. This CDR3 has 16 residues. V lost 1 base to trimming and J lost 4 bases; unmatched junction nucleotides: 7. Germline V CDR1 and CDR2: SEHNR, FQNEAQ (reference sequence). This chain's CDR3 is CASSLVGGRAYNEQFF. As DNA, the CDR3 is TGTGCCAGCAGCTTAGTTGGCGGGAGAGCATACAATGAGCAGTTCTTC.

This chain connects TRBV7-2 to TRBJ1-3; 7 bases line up with TRBD1. Trimming at V came to 2 bases and at J to 3 bases, leaving 4 bases not matched to a gene. The germline V gene encodes CDR1 SGHTA and CDR2 FQGNSA. This CDR3 has 15 amino acids. This CDR3 is CASSLNPGGGNTIYF. CDR3 bases: TGTGCCAGCAGCTTAAATCCAGGGGGTGGAAACACCATATATTTT. Looking up the rest from reference TRBV7-2 and TRBJ1-3 gives the full variable domain: GAGVSQSPSNKVTEKGKDVELRCDPISGHTALYWYRQSLGQGLEFLIYFQGNSAPDKSGLPSDRFSAERTGGSVSTLTIQRTQQEDSAVYLCASSLNPGGGNTIYFGEGSWLTVV.